A selection of T cell receptor beta chains follows, all from one sample in a study of long-term antiretroviral therapy in people with HIV. Profiling relied on immunoSEQ multiplex PCR, and the TCRdb table lists in-frame clones only, not all of them. The sample lists more than 15,000 clones, about three quarters seen once, with 14% in the top ten. Sequenced material: unsorted PBMCs, taken 2.9 years after starting antiretroviral therapy. The receptors derive from a woman in her 30s with HIV. Both conserved end residues are part of each CDR3. D genes are given only for firm matches. Clone size is stated in some rows and not others, as once, few, many or a class when expanded.

TRBV5-6	.	TRBJ1-4	.	CASSLKTATNEKLFF	TGTGCCAGCAGCTTGAAGACGGCAACTAATGAAAAACTGTTTTTT
TRBV30	once	TRBJ2-2	.	CAWSVKGSAGELFF	TGTGCCTGGAGTGTAAAGGGTTCGGCCGGGGAGCTGTTTTTT
TRBV6-6	.	TRBJ2-5	TRBD2	CATTLAGVGETQYF	TGTGCAACCACCCTCGCGGGGGTCGGAGAGACCCAGTACTTC
TRBV25-1	.	TRBJ1-2	.	CASSGLSLQGKSGYTF	TGTGCCAGCAGTGGACTAAGTCTGCAGGGGAAGTCGGGCTACACCTTC
TRBV6-1	once	TRBJ1-4	TRBD1	CASSEPGQGDEKLFF	TGTGCCAGCAGTGAACCGGGACAGGGTGATGAAAAACTGTTTTTT
TRBV2	.	TRBJ2-5	TRBD2	CASTYTAGGGETQYF	TGTGCCAGCACCTACACAGCGGGGGGAGGAGAGACCCAGTACTTC
TRBV9	.	TRBJ2-7	TRBD2	CASSVGGSGGASYEQYF	TGTGCCAGCAGCGTAGGCGGTAGCGGGGGGGCGTCCTACGAGCAGTACTTC
TRBV7-9	.	TRBJ2-3	TRBD2	CASSWGGTTDTQYF	TGTGCCAGCAGTTGGGGGGGTACCACAGATACGCAGTATTTT
TRBV7-3	.	TRBJ1-1	.	CASSLTGVLPDTEAFF	TGTGCCAGCAGCTTAACGGGCGTTCTTCCTGACACTGAAGCTTTCTTT
TRBV29-1	.	TRBJ1-2	TRBD1	CSVGSGTGGWARGYTF	TGCAGCGTTGGGTCCGGGACAGGGGGTTGGGCGCGGGGCTACACCTTC
TRBV6-5	.	TRBJ2-5	.	CASRAGPQETQYF	TGTGCCAGCCGAGCGGGTCCCCAAGAGACCCAGTACTTC
TRBV7-3	.	TRBJ1-3	.	CATLRWDSGNTIYF	TGTGCCACCCTCAGATGGGACTCTGGAAACACCATATATTTT
TRBV9	.	TRBJ1-2	TRBD1	CASSVDAGGLGYTF	TGTGCCAGCAGCGTAGATGCAGGGGGCCTTGGCTACACCTTC
TRBV5-3	.	TRBJ2-3	TRBD2	CASSWGGTTDTQYF	TGTGCCAGCAGTTGGGGGGGTACCACAGATACGCAGTATTTT
TRBV29-1	.	TRBJ1-1	.	CSVAKGPEAFF	TGCAGCGTTGCAAAGGGACCTGAAGCTTTCTTT
TRBV4-2	.	TRBJ1-1	.	CASSQGLGGNTEAFF	TGTGCCAGCAGCCAAGGGTTGGGGGGCAACACTGAAGCTTTCTTT
TRBV5-1	.	TRBJ1-1	.	CASSPLFSTEAFF	TGCGCCAGCAGCCCCCTCTTCAGCACTGAAGCTTTCTTT
TRBV4-1	.	TRBJ2-5	TRBD2	CASSLVGSGLGETQYF	TGCGCCAGCAGCCTTGTTGGTAGCGGGCTCGGAGAGACCCAGTACTTC
TRBV11-2	.	TRBJ1-3	.	CASSLEVELSSGNTIYF	TGTGCCAGCAGCTTAGAGGTAGAACTCAGCTCTGGAAACACCATATATTTT
TRBV4-1	.	TRBJ1-3	.	CASSLGSVSSGNTIYF	TGCGCCAGCAGCCTGGGGTCCGTTAGCTCTGGAAACACCATATATTTT
TRBV29-1	.	TRBJ2-1	TRBD1	CSVHRPGTGIEQFF	TGCAGCGTCCACCGTCCCGGGACAGGGATTGAGCAGTTCTTC
TRBV27	.	TRBJ1-2	.	CASNPAGGKGANYGYTF	TGTGCCAGCAATCCCGCCGGAGGGAAAGGAGCTAACTATGGCTACACCTTC
TRBV7-9	few	TRBJ1-1	.	CASLQEWGTEAFF	TGTGCCAGCCTTCAAGAGTGGGGCACTGAAGCTTTCTTT
TRBV5-1	.	TRBJ1-3	.	CASSLRGSYSGNTIYF	TGCGCCAGCAGCTTGCGGGGGAGCTACTCTGGAAACACCATATATTTT
TRBV7-3	.	TRBJ2-5	TRBD2	CASSLSGTSGGSQYF	TGTGCCAGCAGCTTAAGCGGGACTAGCGGGGGATCCCAGTACTTC
TRBV14	.	TRBJ2-5	TRBD1	CASTAGQGVLSQETQYF	TGTGCCAGCACGGCGGGACAGGGGGTTCTATCCCAAGAGACCCAGTACTTC
TRBV30	.	TRBJ2-1	.	CAWSVSSSYNEQFF	TGTGCCTGGAGTGTTTCGAGCTCCTACAATGAGCAGTTCTTC
TRBV10-1	few	TRBJ2-2	.	CASSAGGDTGELFF	TGCGCCAGCAGTGCGGGGGGCGACACCGGGGAGCTGTTTTTT
TRBV5-6	.	TRBJ2-5	.	CASSLPRRYQGSVETQYF	TGTGCCAGCAGCTTACCCCGTCGGTATCAAGGTTCGGTGGAGACCCAGTACTTC
TRBV4-1	.	TRBJ2-3	.	CASSQGGQGLDTQYF	TGCGCCAGCAGCCAAGGAGGTCAGGGGTTAGATACGCAGTATTTT
TRBV29-1	.	TRBJ2-1	.	CSVAGPARNEQFF	TGCAGCGTTGCAGGGCCAGCTAGAAATGAGCAGTTCTTC
TRBV7-3	.	TRBJ2-3	.	CASSPGRNTDTQYF	TGTGCCAGCAGCCCGGGACGGAACACAGATACGCAGTATTTT